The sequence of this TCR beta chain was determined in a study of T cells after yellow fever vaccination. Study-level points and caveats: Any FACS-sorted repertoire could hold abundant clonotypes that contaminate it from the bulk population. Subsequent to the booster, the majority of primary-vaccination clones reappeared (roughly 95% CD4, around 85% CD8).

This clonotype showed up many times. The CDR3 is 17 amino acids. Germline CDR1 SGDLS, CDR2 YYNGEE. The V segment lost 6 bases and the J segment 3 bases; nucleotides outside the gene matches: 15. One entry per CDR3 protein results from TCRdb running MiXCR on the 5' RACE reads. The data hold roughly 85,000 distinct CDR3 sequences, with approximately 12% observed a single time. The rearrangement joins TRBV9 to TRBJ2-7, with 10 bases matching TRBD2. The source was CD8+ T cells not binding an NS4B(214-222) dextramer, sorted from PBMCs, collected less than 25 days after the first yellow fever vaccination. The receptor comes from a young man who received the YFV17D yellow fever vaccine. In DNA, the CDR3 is TGTGCCAGCACGCCGGGAGGTAGCGGGGGGCCTTTCTACGAGCAGTACTTC. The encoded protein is CASTPGGSGGPFYEQYF. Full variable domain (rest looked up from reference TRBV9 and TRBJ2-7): DSGVTQTPKHLITATGQRVTLRCSPRSGDLSVYWYQQSLDQGLQFLIQYYNGEERAKGNILERFSAQQFPDLHSELNLSSLELGDSALYFCASTPGGSGGPFYEQYFGPGTRLTVT.